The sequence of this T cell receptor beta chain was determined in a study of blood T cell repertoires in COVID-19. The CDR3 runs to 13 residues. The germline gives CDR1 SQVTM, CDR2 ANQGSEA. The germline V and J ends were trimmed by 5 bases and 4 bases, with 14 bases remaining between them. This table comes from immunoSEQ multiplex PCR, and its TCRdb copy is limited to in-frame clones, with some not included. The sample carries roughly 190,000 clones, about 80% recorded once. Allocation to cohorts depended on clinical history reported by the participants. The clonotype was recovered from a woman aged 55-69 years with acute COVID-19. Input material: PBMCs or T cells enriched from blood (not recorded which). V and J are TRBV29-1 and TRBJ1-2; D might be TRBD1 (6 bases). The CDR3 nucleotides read TGCAGCGTTTCACAACAGGGTATCTATGGCTACACCTTC. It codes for CSVSQQGIYGYTF. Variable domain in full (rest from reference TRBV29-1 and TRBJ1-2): SAVISQKPSRDICQRGTSLTIQCQVDSQVTMMFWYRQQPGQSLTLIATANQGSEATYESGFVIDKFPISRPNLTFSTLTVSNMSPEDSSIYLCSVSQQGIYGYTFGSGTRLTVV.